Listed below are T cell receptor beta chains from one sample, sequenced in a study of vaccination and CD4 T cells after COVID-19. MiXCR was run by TCRdb on the PCR reads, yielding one entry per CDR3 protein. The sample lists approximately 20,000 distinct CDR3 sequences; around 60% were seen once. Antigens for these TCRs are unknown. Material: CD4+ T cells from blood, cultured in vitro. The receptors were gathered from a human donor who had recovered from COVID-19. CDR3s include the opening cysteine and the closing phenylalanine or tryptophan. Fields, in order: CDR3 length, V gene, J gene, D gene, clone size, CDR3 DNA, CDR3 protein. The D gene is left open where the match is weak. Clone size appears in some rows only: once, few, many, or a class for an expanded clone.

length: 14
V: TRBV30
J: TRBJ2-1
D: TRBD1
size: NA
DNA: TGTGCCTGGAGTGAAACAGGGGTTCTAGCTGGAGGGTTCTTC
CDR3: CAWSETGVLAGGFF

length: 13
V: TRBV7-9
J: TRBJ1-5
D: NA
size: NA
DNA: TGTGCCAGCAGCTTAGAGTTTAATCAGCCCCAGCATTTT
CDR3: CASSLEFNQPQHF

length: 20
V: TRBV9
J: TRBJ2-5
D: TRBD1
size: NA
DNA: TGTGCCAGCAGCGTAGCTCCAATGGACAGGGCCATGGGGGACCAAGAGACCCAGTACTTC
CDR3: CASSVAPMDRAMGDQETQYF

length: 15
V: TRBV20-1
J: TRBJ2-5
D: NA
size: few
DNA: TGCAGTGCTGCCCCTCCTGCAGGGCGCAGGGAGACCCAGTACTTC
CDR3: CSAAPPAGRRETQYF

length: 14
V: TRBV6-2/TRBV6-3
J: TRBJ1-5
D: NA
size: NA
DNA: TGTGCCAGCACTACGGGACCGAGCAATCAGCCCCAGCATTTT
CDR3: CASTTGPSNQPQHF

length: 14
V: TRBV2
J: TRBJ1-4
D: NA
size: NA
DNA: TGTGCCAGCAGGGGGACAAGCCAGGATGAAAAACTGTTTTTT
CDR3: CASRGTSQDEKLFF

length: 16
V: TRBV27
J: TRBJ1-1
D: TRBD1
size: large
DNA: TGTGCCAGCAGTCAAGGACAGGGAGGATGGGGCACTGAAGCTTTCTTT
CDR3: CASSQGQGGWGTEAFF

length: 15
V: TRBV6-1
J: TRBJ2-7
D: TRBD2
size: NA
DNA: TGTGCCAGCAGGGATCAGCGGGAGAGTGTTTACGAGCAGTACTTC
CDR3: CASRDQRESVYEQYF

length: 16
V: TRBV27
J: TRBJ1-6
D: TRBD1
size: few
DNA: TGTGCCAGCAGTTTACCCGGACAGGGTGGTAATTCACCCCTCCACTTT
CDR3: CASSLPGQGGNSPLHF

length: 14
V: TRBV2
J: TRBJ1-1
D: NA
size: NA
DNA: TGTGCCAGCAGTCTGACCTCCCCGGACACTGAAGCTTTCTTT
CDR3: CASSLTSPDTEAFF

length: 15
V: TRBV11-2
J: TRBJ2-2
D: NA
size: NA
DNA: TGTGCCAGCAAACAGGGCAGGGCGAACACCGGGGAGCTGTTTTTT
CDR3: CASKQGRANTGELFF

length: 13
V: TRBV27
J: TRBJ1-5
D: NA
size: once
DNA: TGTGCCAGCAGTTGGGATGGAGGTCAGCCCCAGCATTTT
CDR3: CASSWDGGQPQHF

length: 13
V: TRBV30
J: TRBJ2-3
D: NA
size: NA
DNA: TGTGCCTGGAGTGAGCTAGTAAGAGATACGCAGTATTTT
CDR3: CAWSELVRDTQYF

length: 16
V: TRBV10-3
J: TRBJ2-2
D: TRBD1
size: few
DNA: TGTGCCATCAGTGAGTTTCACAGGGGGAACACCGGGGAGCTGTTTTTT
CDR3: CAISEFHRGNTGELFF

length: 13
V: TRBV27
J: TRBJ1-6
D: NA
size: NA
DNA: TGTACCAGCCGAAACGGGAATAATTCACCCCTCCACTTT
CDR3: CTSRNGNNSPLHF

length: 20
V: TRBV7-7
J: TRBJ2-1
D: NA
size: NA
DNA: TGTGCCAGCAGCCCTCGACTAGGAAGGACGGAGGGTAGCTCCTACAATGAGCAGTTCTTC
CDR3: CASSPRLGRTEGSSYNEQFF

length: 16
V: TRBV7-2
J: TRBJ1-4
D: NA
size: NA
DNA: TGTGCCAGCAGCTTAGCGGGAGGGACAAACGGTGAAAAACTGTTTTTT
CDR3: CASSLAGGTNGEKLFF

length: 16
V: TRBV2
J: TRBJ2-1
D: NA
size: NA
DNA: TGTGCCAGCAGTCTCGATCCAAGTGGACAGCTCCATGAGCAGTTCTTC
CDR3: CASSLDPSGQLHEQFF

length: 12
V: TRBV20-1
J: TRBJ2-7
D: NA
size: NA
DNA: TGCAGTGCCCTCCCCCCCTCCTACGAGCAGTACTTC
CDR3: CSALPPSYEQYF

length: 11
V: TRBV20-1
J: TRBJ1-2
D: NA
size: NA
DNA: TGCAGTGCTCCAGTTAACGGGGGCTACACCTTC
CDR3: CSAPVNGGYTF

length: 12
V: TRBV20-1
J: TRBJ1-6
D: NA
size: NA
DNA: TGCAGTGCTAACACCAATAATTCACCCCTCCACTTT
CDR3: CSANTNNSPLHF

length: 15
V: TRBV11-2
J: TRBJ1-4
D: NA
size: NA
DNA: TGTGCCAGCAGCTTGTCGGGCACAACTAATGAAAAACTGTTTTTT
CDR3: CASSLSGTTNEKLFF

length: 16
V: TRBV12-3/TRBV12-4
J: TRBJ2-7
D: TRBD2
size: NA
DNA: TGTGCCAGCAGTTTATCCCTGGGACTAGCGGGAGTCGAGCAGTACTTC
CDR3: CASSLSLGLAGVEQYF

length: 13
V: TRBV5-8
J: TRBJ1-1
D: TRBD1
size: NA
DNA: TGTGCCAGCAGCTCGGACAGGGGACTTGAAGCTTTCTTT
CDR3: CASSSDRGLEAFF

length: 17
V: TRBV7-2
J: TRBJ2-7
D: TRBD1
size: NA
DNA: TGTGCCAGCAGCTTAGCTTTGGGACAGGCCCTTCTCTACGAGCAGTACTTC
CDR3: CASSLALGQALLYEQYF

length: 11
V: TRBV5-8
J: TRBJ2-5
D: NA
size: NA
DNA: TGTGCCAGCAGCTTGTTTGAGACCCAGTACTTC
CDR3: CASSLFETQYF

length: 15
V: TRBV20-1
J: TRBJ1-5
D: NA
size: NA
DNA: TGCAGTGCGAGCCGCGGACATATTGGCAATCAGCCCCAGCATTTT
CDR3: CSASRGHIGNQPQHF

length: 12
V: TRBV5-8
J: TRBJ2-7
D: NA
size: NA
DNA: TGTGCCAGCAGCTTGGAACCCTACGAGCAGTACTTC
CDR3: CASSLEPYEQYF

length: 14
V: TRBV24-1
J: TRBJ1-5
D: NA
size: NA
DNA: TGTGCCACCAGCGAGGCCGAGGGGTATCAGCCCCAGCATTTT
CDR3: CATSEAEGYQPQHF

length: 14
V: TRBV4-2
J: TRBJ1-2
D: NA
size: NA
DNA: TGTGCCAGCAGCCAAGACAGGGGCAACTATGGCTACACCTTC
CDR3: CASSQDRGNYGYTF

length: 13
V: TRBV19
J: TRBJ2-5
D: NA
size: NA
DNA: TGTGCCAGTAGTACCTCTAGCGTAGAGACCCAGTACTTC
CDR3: CASSTSSVETQYF

length: 16
V: TRBV11-1
J: TRBJ2-7
D: TRBD2
size: NA
DNA: TGTGCCAGCAGCTTACGGGCGGGGGTCCCAATCTACGAGCAGTACTTC
CDR3: CASSLRAGVPIYEQYF

length: 15
V: TRBV4-1
J: TRBJ1-1
D: TRBD1
size: NA
DNA: TGCGCCAGCAGCCACCGGGGACAGGCGAAAACTGAAGCTTTCTTT
CDR3: CASSHRGQAKTEAFF

length: 17
V: TRBV21-1
J: TRBJ2-7
D: NA
size: NA
DNA: TGTGCCAGCAGCAGTCTTTTCCGGGACTGGGAACCCTACGAGCAGTACTTC
CDR3: CASSSLFRDWEPYEQYF

length: 13
V: TRBV30
J: TRBJ2-7
D: NA
size: NA
DNA: TGTGCCTGGAGTAATAGCCGTTCCCGTCTCAGGGACTTC
CDR3: CAWSNSRSRLRDF

length: 14
V: TRBV27
J: TRBJ1-5
D: NA
size: NA
DNA: TGTGCCAGCAGGTTCAGGCAGGGGAATCAGCCCCAGCATTTT
CDR3: CASRFRQGNQPQHF

length: 17
V: TRBV27
J: TRBJ1-6
D: NA
size: NA
DNA: TGTGCCAGCAGCCGCCCACCCGCAGGACAAAATAATTCACCCCTCCACTTT
CDR3: CASSRPPAGQNNSPLHF

length: 14
V: TRBV19
J: TRBJ2-3
D: TRBD2
size: NA
DNA: TGTGCCAGTACTCTAGCGGGAGGTAAAGGTACGCAGTATTTT
CDR3: CASTLAGGKGTQYF

length: 15
V: TRBV2
J: TRBJ2-7
D: TRBD2
size: NA
DNA: TGTGCCAGCAGTGTAGGTCAGCGGGATGGCGACGAGCAGTACTTC
CDR3: CASSVGQRDGDEQYF

length: 17
V: TRBV2
J: TRBJ2-5
D: TRBD2
size: NA
DNA: TGTGCCAGCAGTGAACTCGGTAACGGGAGGTCTGGAGAGACCCAGTACTTC
CDR3: CASSELGNGRSGETQYF

length: 12
V: TRBV20-1
J: TRBJ2-7
D: NA
size: few
DNA: TGCAGTGCAGCAGAAAACTCCTACGAGCAGTACTTC
CDR3: CSAAENSYEQYF

length: 11
V: TRBV5-1
J: TRBJ1-1
D: NA
size: NA
DNA: TGCGCCAGCAGTAAAGGCACTGAAGCTTTCTTT
CDR3: CASSKGTEAFF

length: 15
V: TRBV5-1
J: TRBJ2-7
D: TRBD2
size: NA
DNA: TGCGCCAGCAGCTTGAGGCAAGCGGGAACCTACGAGCAGTACTTC
CDR3: CASSLRQAGTYEQYF

length: 16
V: TRBV11-2
J: TRBJ2-7
D: TRBD2
size: few
DNA: TGTGCCAGCAGCTCGCGACTAGCGGGAGGTTCCTACGAGCAGTACTTC
CDR3: CASSSRLAGGSYEQYF

length: 16
V: TRBV23-1
J: TRBJ2-5
D: NA
size: few
DNA: TGCGCCAGCAGTCAGTCCAGCTGTCGGACCCAAGAGACCCAGTACTTC
CDR3: CASSQSSCRTQETQYF

length: 15
V: TRBV19
J: TRBJ1-1
D: NA
size: NA
DNA: TGTGCCAGTATGAGGATTCGGGGAGGGAACACTGAAGCTTTCTTT
CDR3: CASMRIRGGNTEAFF